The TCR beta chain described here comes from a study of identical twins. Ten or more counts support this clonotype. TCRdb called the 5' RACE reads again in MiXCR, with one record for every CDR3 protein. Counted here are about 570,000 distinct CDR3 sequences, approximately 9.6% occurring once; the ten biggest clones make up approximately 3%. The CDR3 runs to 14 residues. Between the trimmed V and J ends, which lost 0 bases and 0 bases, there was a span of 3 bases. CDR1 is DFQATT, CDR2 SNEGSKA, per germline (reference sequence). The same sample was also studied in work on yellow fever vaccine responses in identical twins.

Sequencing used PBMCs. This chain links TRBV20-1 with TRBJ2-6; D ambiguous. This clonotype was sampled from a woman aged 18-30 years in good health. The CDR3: CSARDNSGANVLTF. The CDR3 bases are TGCAGTGCTAGAGACAACTCTGGGGCCAACGTCCTGACTTTC.